These 15 T cell receptor beta chains share one sample of origin, sequenced in a study of shared clonotypes between healthy human individuals. TCRdb's table, derived via immunoSEQ multiplex PCR, lists solely in-frame clones and lacks some. The repertoire holds about 1 million clones, with about 75% as singletons. Source material: memory CD4+ T cells sorted from blood. Stated subset: CD45RA-negative fraction. Receptor source: a man between 18 and 35 years old in good health.

The rearrangement joins TRBV20-1 to TRBJ1-2; 8 bases agree with TRBD1. Germline CDR1 and CDR2: DFQATT and SNEGSKA (reference sequence). The J segment lost 7 bases and the V segment lost 4 bases, leaving 2 bases of the junction unmatched. This CDR3 is 11 amino acids long. The CDR3: CSAMTGVGYTF. CDR3 coding DNA: TGCAGTGCTATGACAGGGGTTGGCTACACCTTC.

The genes are TRBV29-1 and TRBJ1-1; 9 bases fit TRBD1. Unmatched junction bases numbered 6, after V lost 4 bases and J lost 3 bases. Germline V gives CDR1 SQVTM, CDR2 ANQGSEA. The CDR3 sequence is 14 residues long. This CDR3 is CSVVGQGTDTEAFF. CDR3 nucleotides: TGCAGCGTTGTGGGACAGGGTACGGACACTGAAGCTTTCTTT. Combining the CDR3 with reference TRBV29-1 and TRBJ1-1 gives the whole variable domain SAVISQKPSRDICQRGTSLTIQCQVDSQVTMMFWYRQQPGQSLTLIATANQGSEATYESGFVIDKFPISRPNLTFSTLTVSNMSPEDSSIYLCSVVGQGTDTEAFFGQGTRLTVV.

The chain couples TRBV7-8 to TRBJ1-6, with TRBD1 matching 7 bases. Germline V CDR1 and CDR2: SGHVS, FQNEAQ. With V trimmed by 6 bases and J by 4 bases, 6 bases remained unmatched. This CDR3 spans 15 amino acids. The CDR3: CASRGKTGYNSPLHF. CDR3 coding DNA: TGTGCCAGCAGAGGCAAGACAGGGTATAATTCACCCCTCCACTTT. Variable domain in full (rest from reference TRBV7-8 and TRBJ1-6): GAGVSQSPRYKVAKRGQDVALRCDPISGHVSLFWYQQALGQGPEFLTYFQNEAQLDKSGLPSDRFFAERPEGSVSTLKIQRTQQEDSAVYLCASRGKTGYNSPLHFGNGTRLTVT.

The chain recombines TRBV28 with TRBJ2-5; maybe TRBD2 (6 bases). Germline-derived CDR1 and CDR2 are MDHEN and SYDVKM. V was trimmed by 6 bases and J by 6 bases, leaving 17 bases between them. CDR3 length: 14 amino acids. The CDR3 DNA is TGTGCCAGCAGGTCCCCGGCGGAGGGACAGACCCAGTACTTC. It specifies CASRSPAEGQTQYF.

CDR3 protein: CASSGKYGYTF. CDR3 sequence (DNA): TGTGCCAGCAGTGGGAAGTATGGCTACACCTTC. The chain joins TRBV6-1 to TRBJ1-2; D not resolved. Deletions cut 4 bases from V and 5 bases from J, with 5 bases between. The CDR3 sequence is 11 residues long. Per the germline V gene, CDR1 is MNHNS and CDR2 is SASEGT.

This clone turned up a few times. The V and J genes are TRBV30 and TRBJ1-2, with 7 positions matching TRBD1. Per germline, CDR1 GTSNPN and CDR2 SVGIG (reference sequence). J lost 6 bases, V lost 7 bases, and 11 bases had no gene match. There are 13 residues in the CDR3. The CDR3 protein is CASPTGMENGYTF. The CDR3 DNA sequence: TGTGCCTCCCCGACAGGGATGGAAAATGGCTACACCTTC. The full variable domain, in which reference TRBV30 and TRBJ1-2 provide the parts outside the CDR3, is SQTIHQWPATLVQPVGSPLSLECTVEGTSNPNLYWYRQAAGRGLQLLFYSVGIGQISSEVPQNLSASRPQDRQFILSSKKLLLSDSGFYLCASPTGMENGYTFGSGTRLTVV.

This clone was seen many times. V and J are TRBV7-2 and TRBJ2-7; the D gene is possibly TRBD2 (5 bases). V lost 0 bases and J lost 7, with 10 bases in between. The germline V gene encodes CDR1 SGHTA and CDR2 FQGNSA. The CDR3 spans 13 residues. The CDR3 here is CASSLARGREQYF. The CDR3 DNA reads TGTGCCAGCAGCTTAGCCCGGGGTAGGGAGCAGTACTTC.

The CDR3 coding sequence is TGTGCCAGCTCACCCCGGACAGGGGGCTGGTACGAGCAGTACTTC. It codes for CASSPRTGGWYEQYF. The rearrangement links TRBV18 to TRBJ2-7; TRBD1 agrees at 11 bases. Germline V lookup: CDR1 KGHSH, CDR2 LQKENI. With 3 bases clipped from V and 4 bases from J, the junction kept 5 bases outside the gene matches. This CDR3 contains 15 residues.

This clone was detected only a few times. The genes are TRBV5-4 and TRBJ2-6; perhaps TRBD2 as D (7 bases). V lost 4 bases to trimming and J lost 6 bases, with 14 bases between them. Germline CDR1 SGHNT, CDR2 YYREEE (reference sequence). This CDR3 is built from 15 residues. The CDR3 reads CASSRGEGEANVLTF. Written as DNA, the CDR3 is TGTGCCAGCAGCCGCGGGGAGGGGGAGGCCAACGTCCTGACTTTC. Full variable domain (remainder filled in from reference TRBV5-4 and TRBJ2-6): ETGVTQSPTHLIKTRGQQVTLRCSSQSGHNTVSWYQQALGQGPQFIFQYYREEENGRGNFPPRFSGLQFPNYSSELNVNALELDDSALYLCASSRGEGEANVLTFGAGSRLTVL.

V usage is TRBV7-3 and J usage is TRBJ1-2; D is ambiguous. Trimming took 5 bases from V and 5 from J, leaving 12 bases between them. Looked up from germline, CDR1 is SGHTA and CDR2 is FQGTGA. The CDR3 covers 13 residues. CDR3 coding DNA: TGTGCCAGCAGCGCCCTGACCCAATATGGCTACACCTTC. This gives the protein CASSALTQYGYTF.

As for this clone: This CDR3 is also generated by other DNA sequences in the sample. The DNA of the CDR3 is TGCAGCGTTGTACGCGGGGCCAATGAGCAGTTCTTC. It codes for CSVVRGANEQFF. The chain is built from TRBV29-1 and TRBJ2-1; a weak D match, TRBD2 (6 bases). The V end lost 4 bases, the J end lost 6 bases, and 10 bases lay between the germline ends. This CDR3 spans 12 amino acids. Germline V CDR1 and CDR2: SQVTM, ANQGSEA.

The chain carries TRBV19 and TRBJ2-3; no reliable D call. V lost 4 bases to trimming and J lost 11 bases, with 13 bases between them. Germline V gene sequence: CDR1 LNHDA, CDR2 SQIVND (reference sequence). This CDR3 contains 12 residues. Written as DNA, the CDR3 is TGTGCCAGTAGTACGTCCCAGATACGGCAGTATTTT. Translating gives CASSTSQIRQYF.

This clone showed up just a few times. The chain carries TRBV4-1 and TRBJ1-4, with TRBD1 as a possible D gene (5 bases). Trimming cost V 6 bases and J 8 bases, with 13 bases left between them. Germline lookup yields CDR1 MGHRA and CDR2 YSYEKL. This CDR3 has 13 residues. CDR3 loop: CASRTFTGEKLFF. The CDR3 DNA sequence: TGCGCCAGCAGAACTTTTACAGGAGAAAAACTGTTTTTT.

This clone was seen a few times. Other nucleotide sequences in the sample specify the same CDR3. The V and J genes are TRBV20-1 and TRBJ2-7; TRBD1 aligns across 7 bases. J gave up 6 bases and V 2 bases, and 1 base lay outside the gene matches. The germline gives CDR1 DFQATT, CDR2 SNEGSKA (reference sequence). The CDR3 loop spans 11 amino acids. CDR3 coding DNA: TGCAGTGCTAGAACAGGGGCCGAGCAGTACTTC. Protein product: CSARTGAEQYF.

This clone appeared a few times. The J gene is TRBJ2-1, the V gene TRBV7-2; 13 bases line up with TRBD2. This CDR3 comprises 19 residues. Trimming took 5 bases from V and 4 from J; bases not matched to a gene: 14. CDR1 is SGHTA and CDR2 is FQGNSA in the germline V gene. The DNA of the CDR3 is TGTGCCAGCAGCCCCCCGGGACTAGCGGGGTATAGAGGATACAATGAGCAGTTCTTC. Translating it yields CASSPPGLAGYRGYNEQFF.